Below, 18 T cell receptor beta chains from the same sample are listed, as sequenced in a study of T cell responses to AZD1222 COVID-19 vaccine. Sequencing was performed with immunoSEQ multiplex PCR; in TCRdb, only in-frame clones are kept and a portion is missing. In the table there are roughly 100,000 clones, 91% of which are singletons. The material was peripheral blood, obtained on day 0 of AZD1222 vaccination. These TCRs come from an adult in good health.

The V call is TRBV6-5, the J call TRBJ2-7, with D possibly TRBD1 on 5 matching bases. CDR3 length equals 12 residues. V shed 10 bases and J shed 2 bases, with 12 bases lying between them. Germline CDR1 is MNHEY and CDR2 is SVGAGI. For the CDR3, the DNA is TGTGCCACCCAGACAGACCCCTACGAGCAGTACTTC. Its translation is CATQTDPYEQYF.

This chain connects TRBV3-1 (or the pseudogene TRBV3-2) to TRBJ1-5, with D tentatively TRBD1 (5 bases). CDR1 and CDR2 from the germline V gene are LGHDT and YNNKEL (reference sequence). Trimming pared 5 bases from V and 0 bases from J, leaving 17 bases between. The CDR3 covers 17 residues. Here the CDR3 reads CASSYSGTSYSNQPQHF. Written as DNA, the CDR3 is TGTGCCAGCAGCTACTCCGGGACTTCCTATAGCAATCAGCCCCAGCATTTT.

The rearrangement links TRBV10-1 to TRBJ1-1; D is uncertain. The V and J ends lost 4 bases and 1 base respectively, with 7 bases between them. Per the germline V gene, CDR1 is WNHNN and CDR2 is SYGVQD (reference sequence). The CDR3 loop spans 13 amino acids. The CDR3 reads CASSASENTEAFF. CDR3 coding DNA: TGCGCCAGCAGTGCCTCCGAGAACACTGAAGCTTTCTTT.

The rearrangement links TRBV27 to TRBJ1-4; 11 bases fit TRBD1. The CDR3 covers 14 residues. Germline V gene lookup returns CDR1 MNHEY and CDR2 SMNVEV (reference sequence). With 2 bases clipped from V and 9 bases from J, the junction kept 2 bases outside the gene matches. CDR3: CASSLGQGAQKLFF. The CDR3 bases are TGTGCCAGCAGTTTAGGACAGGGGGCCCAAAAACTGTTTTTT.

J is TRBJ1-2 and V is TRBV29-1; no firm D call. Germline-derived CDR1 and CDR2 are SQVTM and ANQGSEA. Trimming stripped 6 bases from V and 8 bases from J, with 25 bases between. This CDR3 contains 15 residues. CDR3 residues: CSVARNSNSAEGYTF. For the CDR3, the DNA is TGCAGCGTCGCGCGAAACTCGAACTCAGCGGAGGGCTACACCTTC.

The chain recombines TRBV7-9 with TRBJ1-2; the D is unclear. Between the trimmed V and J ends, which lost 5 bases and 1 base, there was a span of 14 bases. The CDR3 runs 15 residues. Germline V CDR1 and CDR2: SEHNR, FQNEAQ (reference sequence). CDR3 sequence reads: CASSTTAKGNYGYTF. The DNA of the CDR3 is TGTGCCAGCAGCACAACAGCTAAGGGTAACTATGGCTACACCTTC.

V usage is TRBV2 and J usage is TRBJ2-1; 9 nucleotides agree with TRBD2. This CDR3 spans 16 amino acids. The germline gives CDR1 SNHLY, CDR2 FYNNEI. Germline trimming cut 5 bases from V and 4 bases from J; bases unmatched to any gene: 9. CDR3 DNA sequence: TGTGCCAGCAGTAATCTAGCGGGAAGAACGTACAATGAGCAGTTCTTC. Protein sequence: CASSNLAGRTYNEQFF.

V gene TRBV7-2 combines with J gene TRBJ2-5; possibly TRBD2 for D (6 bases). The germline V gene encodes CDR1 SGHTA and CDR2 FQGNSA. V shed 3 bases and J shed 0 bases, with 11 bases lying between them. The length of the CDR3 is 15 residues. The CDR3 DNA reads as TGTGCCAGCAGCTTTGTGGCGGGAAACCAAGAGACCCAGTACTTC. Translation: CASSFVAGNQETQYF. Using reference TRBV7-2 and TRBJ2-5 for the parts outside the CDR3, the full variable domain is GAGVSQSPSNKVTEKGKDVELRCDPISGHTALYWYRQSLGQGLEFLIYFQGNSAPDKSGLPSDRFSAERTGGSVSTLTIQRTQQEDSAVYLCASSFVAGNQETQYFGPGTRLLVL.

The chain joins TRBV10-3 to TRBJ2-3; 13 positions agree with TRBD2. The CDR3 consists of 18 residues. Germline values: CDR1 ENHRY, CDR2 SYGVKD. J was trimmed by 0 bases and V by 3 bases; bases with no gene match: 6. Here the CDR3 DNA reads TGTGCCATCAGTGAAGGGACTAGCGGGACGTCTAGCACAGATACGCAGTATTTT. Encoded protein: CAISEGTSGTSSTDTQYF.

The rearrangement uses TRBV3-1 (or the pseudogene TRBV3-2) and TRBJ1-1; D possibly corresponds to TRBD1 (6 bases). The CDR3 is made up of 14 amino acids. Looked up from germline, CDR1 is LGHDT and CDR2 is YNNKEL (reference sequence). V lost 1 base and J lost 7, with 13 bases in between. In nucleotides, the CDR3 is TGTGCCAGCAGCCAAGGATCCAGGACAGATGAAGCTTTCTTT. This encodes CASSQGSRTDEAFF.

The chain joins TRBV7-2 to TRBJ2-7; 8 positions match TRBD1. Trimming removed 4 bases from V and 4 bases from J; junction bases left unmatched: 9. This CDR3 spans 15 amino acids. Germline CDR1 and CDR2: SGHTA and FQGNSA. CDR3 sequence reads: CASSSSRQGTYEQYF. The CDR3 DNA reads TGTGCCAGCAGCTCGTCGCGACAGGGGACTTACGAGCAGTACTTC. Full variable domain (missing parts from reference TRBV7-2 and TRBJ2-7): GAGVSQSPSNKVTEKGKDVELRCDPISGHTALYWYRQSLGQGLEFLIYFQGNSAPDKSGLPSDRFSAERTGGSVSTLTIQRTQQEDSAVYLCASSSSRQGTYEQYFGPGTRLTVT.

The J gene is TRBJ1-2, the V gene TRBV28; no clear D gene. The CDR3 length is 13 residues. Germline CDR1 and CDR2: MDHEN and SYDVKM. The V and J ends lost 3 bases and 5 bases respectively, with 10 bases between them. This CDR3 is CASSFSSVYGYTF. The CDR3 region has the DNA TGTGCCAGCAGTTTCTCCTCGGTTTATGGCTACACCTTC.

This clone occurred once. The rearrangement uses TRBV4-3 and TRBJ2-7; 11 bases fit TRBD2. The CDR3 loop spans 16 amino acids. Trimming removed 1 base from V and 3 bases from J; junction bases left unmatched: 5. Germline CDR1 and CDR2: LGHNA and YSLEER. CDR3 in DNA: TGCGCCAGCAGCCAAGGCTTAGCGGGAGGGGTCTACGAGCAGTACTTC. Translated, it gives CASSQGLAGGVYEQYF.

This chain links TRBV9 with TRBJ2-7, with TRBD1 identical over 12 bases. CDR3 length: 15 residues. Germline lookup yields CDR1 SGDLS and CDR2 YYNGEE. Losses at the gene ends were 3 bases for V and 6 bases for J; bases not matched to a gene: 7. The CDR3 is CASSALGDRGREQYF. As DNA, the CDR3 is TGTGCCAGCAGCGCGTTAGGGGACAGGGGGCGCGAGCAGTACTTC.

The V and J genes are TRBV19 and TRBJ1-4; a weak D match, TRBD1 (6 bases). Germline CDR1 is LNHDA and CDR2 is SQIVND (reference sequence). Trimming left V 7 bases short and J 7 bases short, with 16 bases between. This CDR3 has 14 residues. CDR3 in DNA: TGTGCCAGTACCAGCAGGGCAGGGGCTGAAAAACTGTTTTTT. It yields the protein CASTSRAGAEKLFF.

The chain uses TRBV27 and TRBJ1-2; 7 bases map to TRBD1. Germline lookup yields CDR1 MNHEY and CDR2 SMNVEV (reference sequence). The CDR3 contains 14 residues. V was clipped by 8 bases and J by 3 bases; unmatched bases: 9. The CDR3 coding sequence is TGTGCCAGCCGAGCACAGGGGTCTTACTATGGCTACACCTTC. This codes for CASRAQGSYYGYTF.

The rearrangement joins TRBV4-2 to TRBJ2-3; D may be TRBD1 or TRBD2 (5 bases each). Germline V lookup: CDR1 LGHNA, CDR2 YNFKEQ. Trimming removed 3 bases at V and 1 base at J, with 11 bases between. The CDR3 spans 15 residues. CDR3 loop: CASSQGEKGTDTQYF. CDR3 coding DNA: TGTGCCAGCAGCCAGGGGGAGAAAGGCACAGATACGCAGTATTTT.

The V and J genes are TRBV28 and TRBJ1-5, with 9 bases aligning to TRBD1. CDR1 and CDR2 from the germline V gene are MDHEN and SYDVKM. With 1 base clipped from V and 5 bases from J, the junction kept 3 bases outside the gene matches. This CDR3 comprises 15 residues. The CDR3 DNA sequence: TGTGCCAGCAGTTTATACAGGGGGCGCGATCAGCCCCAGCATTTT. As protein: CASSLYRGRDQPQHF.